Included here is one T cell receptor beta chain sequence, with context. The data originate from a study of blood T cell repertoires in COVID-19. V shed 0 bases and J shed 7 bases, with 6 bases lying between them. Looked up from germline, CDR1 is MDHEN and CDR2 is SYDVKM. The CDR3 extends over 12 amino acids. Clones were sequenced by immunoSEQ multiplex PCR, and TCRdb holds only the in-frame ones, with some missing. The table has under 150,000 clones, approximately 84% seen once. The TCR sequence derives from a man aged 50 to 59 with acute or convalescent COVID-19. Sequencing input: peripheral blood. The chain has TRBV28 and TRBJ1-2; D gene unclear. CDR3 loop: CASSLWSLGYTF. As DNA, the CDR3 is TGTGCCAGCAGTTTATGGTCCCTTGGCTACACCTTC.